The clone carrying this T cell receptor beta chain was seen more than once but under ten times. Its antigen is not known. The record originates from a study of identical twins. Study-wide points: Reduced insertions were recorded for abundant cord blood beta clonotypes, with no such pattern in memory repertoires.

Template switching (which added a universal primer site) was used, and cDNA carried unique molecular identifiers. A single record per CDR3 protein comes from TCRdb applying MiXCR to the 5' RACE reads. The profile covers roughly 710,000 distinct CDR3 sequences, with around 5.7% appearing a single time and roughly 2% taken by the ten largest. This receptor was obtained from a man between 18 and 29 years old in good health. The sequencing input was naive T cells sorted from blood.

CDR3: CASSLPGVGETQYF. The CDR3 DNA sequence: TGTGCCAGCAGCTTACCAGGGGTGGGGGAGACCCAGTACTTC. V and J are TRBV11-2 and TRBJ2-5, with D possibly matching TRBD1 (6 bases). Trimming took 2 bases from V and 5 from J, leaving 12 bases between them. The CDR3 has 14 amino acids. Germline CDR1 and CDR2: SGHAT and FQNNGV.